This T cell receptor beta chain stems from a study of radiotherapy plus CTLA-4 blockade in lung cancer. Germline V gives CDR1 SEHNR, CDR2 FQNEAQ (reference sequence). The J segment lost 7 bases and the V segment lost 1 base, leaving 9 bases of the junction unmatched. This CDR3 has 16 amino acids. Generated by immunoSEQ multiplex PCR, the TCRdb table keeps only in-frame clones and is missing some. Among around 80,000 clones listed, approximately 80% were seen once. This clone came up once. The chain has TRBV7-9 and TRBJ1-4, with 7 nucleotides matching TRBD1. The specimen was peripheral blood, collected from a patient treated with radiotherapy plus ipilimumab. The TCR originated in a human donor with non-small cell lung cancer who had stable disease on radiotherapy plus ipilimumab. CDR3 residues: CASSLGDRVKGEKLFF. In DNA, the CDR3 is TGTGCCAGCAGCTTAGGAGACAGGGTAAAAGGTGAAAAACTGTTTTTT.